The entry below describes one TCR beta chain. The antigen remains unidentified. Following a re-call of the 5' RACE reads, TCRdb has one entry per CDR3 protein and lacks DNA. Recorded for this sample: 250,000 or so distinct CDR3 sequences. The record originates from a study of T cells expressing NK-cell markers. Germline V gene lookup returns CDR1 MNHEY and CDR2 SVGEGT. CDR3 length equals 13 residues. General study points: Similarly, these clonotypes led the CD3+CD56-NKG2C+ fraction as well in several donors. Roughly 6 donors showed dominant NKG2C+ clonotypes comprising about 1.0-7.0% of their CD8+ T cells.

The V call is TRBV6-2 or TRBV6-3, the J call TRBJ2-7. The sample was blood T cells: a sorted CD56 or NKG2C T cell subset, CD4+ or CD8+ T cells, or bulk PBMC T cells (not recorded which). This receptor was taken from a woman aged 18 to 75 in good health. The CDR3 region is CASSGQGSYEQYF.